This TCR beta chain was profiled in a study of cytomegalovirus exposure and HLA in healthy donors. Study-level findings and limits: High specificity and sensitivity for cytomegalovirus status were reported for the classifier. Cytomegalovirus-associated TCR beta chains were listed, numbering 150 to 200. CMV serostatus was the only immune exposure information that was available. The authors later linked a missense DCLRE1C variant to TCR beta V- and J-gene trimming.

The germline V gene has CDR1 SGHNT and CDR2 YYREEE (reference sequence). The CDR3 has 16 amino acids. The J segment lost 6 bases and the V segment lost 2 bases, leaving 11 bases of the junction unmatched. Note on this clone: Its specificity is not known.

In the PCR, 60 Vbeta and 13 Jbeta primers were used. Only in-frame clones appear in the TCRdb table, and some are missing; sequencing was by immunoSEQ multiplex PCR. The sample has about 140,000 clones; approximately 72% are singletons. This sequence originates from a woman aged 60 to 75 in good health and CMV-seronegative. The chain joins TRBV5-4 to TRBJ2-1, with TRBD2 matching 7 bases. Sequencing used PBMCs. This CDR3 reads CASSFRGVYTRNEQFF. CDR3 sequence (DNA): TGTGCCAGCAGCTTCCGGGGGGTTTACACACGCAATGAGCAGTTCTTC.